These 5 T cell receptor beta chains originate from one sample sequenced in a study of blood T cell repertoires in COVID-19. Assay used: immunoSEQ multiplex PCR; TCRdb lists only in-frame clones, some missing. The repertoire has 110,000 to 150,000 clones, around 76% of them found once; the top ten carry roughly 13%. Input material: peripheral blood. Receptor source: a man at least 80 years old with acute or convalescent COVID-19.

The V gene is TRBV28, the J gene TRBJ2-7, with no clear D. Per the germline V gene, CDR1 is MDHEN and CDR2 is SYDVKM. CDR3 length equals 15 residues. The ends were cut back, 2 bases at V and 4 bases at J, with 15 bases in the middle. CDR3 region: CASSLVSTGIYEQYF. The CDR3 DNA follows: TGTGCCAGCAGTTTAGTGTCCACCGGTATATACGAGCAGTACTTC.

The CDR3, as DNA: TGTGCCAGCAGCTCGGACTATCAAGATACGCAGTATTTT. Amino acids: CASSSDYQDTQYF. This chain joins TRBV3-1 (or the pseudogene TRBV3-2) and TRBJ2-3, with D tentatively TRBD2 (6 bases). The ends were cut back, 5 bases at V and 5 bases at J, with 11 bases in the middle. Germline CDR1 LGHDT, CDR2 YNNKEL (reference sequence). The CDR3 runs 13 residues.

J is TRBJ2-7 and V is TRBV4-1; TRBD1 matches 8 bases. The trim removed 3 bases at V and 2 bases at J, leaving 3 bases unmatched. Germline CDR1 MGHRA, CDR2 YSYEKL. The CDR3 has 14 amino acids. The CDR3 region has the DNA TGCGCCAGCAGCCACCCGGACAGGGCCTACGAGCAGTACTTC. Encoded protein: CASSHPDRAYEQYF.

CDR3 amino acids: CASSLRTVNTEAFF. The CDR3 DNA sequence: TGTGCCAGCAGCTTACGGACAGTCAACACTGAAGCTTTCTTT. The chain uses TRBV5-8 and TRBJ1-1; perhaps TRBD1 as D (6 bases). V dropped 2 bases and J dropped 2 bases, with 10 bases sitting between them. This CDR3 spans 14 amino acids. Germline lookup yields CDR1 SGHTS and CDR2 YDEGEE.

The chain recombines TRBV7-9 with TRBJ2-2, with 7 bases matching TRBD2. Unmatched junction bases numbered 9, after V lost 3 bases and J lost 2 bases. CDR3 length: 17 amino acids. Germline V gene sequence: CDR1 SEHNR, CDR2 FQNEAQ (reference sequence). CDR3 protein: CASSFSPVAGNTGELFF. The CDR3 DNA is TGTGCCAGCAGCTTCTCGCCCGTAGCGGGTAACACCGGGGAGCTGTTTTTT.